The 17 T cell receptor beta chains below were found in one sample sequenced in a study of blood T cells in healthy people across ages. Then a second PCR, running roughly 7 to 11 cycles, was carried out with a sample-barcoded 5' primer and a J-beta primer mix. TCRdb ran MiXCR on the 5' RACE reads and lists one entry per CDR3 protein. The table shows under 2 million distinct CDR3 sequences, with around 36% occurring only once. Sequenced input: blood. The source of these receptors is a woman aged 25 to 39 in good health.

DNA for the CDR3: TGTGCCAGCAGCCCCGTACAGGGCGCGCAAGAGACCCAGTACTTC. It codes for CASSPVQGAQETQYF. The chain is built from TRBV6-5 and TRBJ2-5; possibly TRBD1 for D (6 bases). V lost 6 bases and J 2 bases, leaving 16 bases between the germline ends. CDR1 is MNHEY and CDR2 is SVGAGI in the germline V gene. The CDR3 is made up of 15 amino acids.

CDR3 in amino acids: CASSPRTGKGYEQYF. CDR3 sequence (DNA): TGTGCCAGCAGCCCCCGGACAGGGAAAGGCTACGAGCAGTACTTC. This chain joins TRBV7-6 and TRBJ2-7, with 8 bases fitting TRBD1. With V trimmed by 5 bases and J by 3 bases, 9 bases remained unmatched. CDR1 and CDR2 from the germline V gene are SGHVS and FNYEAQ. The CDR3 covers 15 residues.

In the case of this clonotype: One end of the junction fails to match germline, which may point to a read error. This sequence joins TRBV5-1 and TRBJ1-1; 9 bases match TRBD1. This CDR3 is 14 amino acids long. CDR1 and CDR2 (germline): SGHRS, YFSETQ. CDR3 protein: CASSLGQGITEAFF. In nucleotides, the CDR3 is TGTGCCAGCAGCTTGGGACAGGGTATCACTGAAGCTTTCTTT.

In this sample, this clonotype turned up a few times. The chain has TRBV27 and TRBJ1-5; weak D call: TRBD1 (6 bases). The CDR3 consists of 15 residues. CDR1 and CDR2 (germline): MNHEY, SMNVEV (reference sequence). Trimming took 2 bases from V and 5 from J, leaving 13 bases between them. The CDR3 region has the DNA TGTGCCAGCAGTTTAAGCTTACAGGGTGATCAGCCCCAGCATTTT. It translates to CASSLSLQGDQPQHF.

A note on this clonotype: Mismatch with germline at one junction end may stem from a read error. The chain links TRBV7-6 to TRBJ2-1; tentatively, D is TRBD2 (5 bases). Looked up from germline, CDR1 is SGHVS and CDR2 is FNYEAQ. The length of the CDR3 is 15 residues. In nucleotides, the CDR3 is TGTGCCAACAGCTTACGGGGTAACTCCTACAATGAGCAGTTCTTC. Translation gives CANSLRGNSYNEQFF.

The chain recombines TRBV12-3 or TRBV12-4 with TRBJ2-1; D is uncertain. The CDR3 runs to 13 residues. V dropped 6 bases and J dropped 9 bases, with 15 bases sitting between them. CDR3 coding DNA: TGTGCCAGCAGCTCAGGACCCGGCGTTGAGCAGTTCTTC. This sequence encodes CASSSGPGVEQFF.

This clonotype has only a few counts. V and J are TRBV20-1 and TRBJ1-1; D may be TRBD1 (6 bases). This CDR3 spans 13 amino acids. Germline V gene sequence: CDR1 DFQATT, CDR2 SNEGSKA (reference sequence). The germline V and J ends were trimmed by 6 bases and 1 base, with 12 bases remaining between them. DNA of the CDR3: TGCAGTGCCCGGAGGGGGGGGAACACTGAAGCTTTCTTT. Its translation is CSARRGGNTEAFF.

There are a few counts of this clonotype. At one end, the junction sequence differs from germline, possibly due to a read error. The rearrangement uses TRBV9 and TRBJ2-1; 11 bases fit TRBD2. The CDR3 sequence is 15 residues long. CDR1 and CDR2 from the germline V gene are SGDLS and YYNGEE. This CDR3 reads CAGSVDSGGAYEQFF. DNA of the CDR3: TGTGCCGGCAGCGTAGATAGCGGGGGGGCGTATGAGCAGTTCTTC.

CDR3 bases: TGTGCCAGCAGCCAAGATCTGGTTGGGACTAGCGGGAGAAATGAGCAGTTCTTC. Encoded protein: CASSQDLVGTSGRNEQFF. The V and J genes are TRBV3-1 and TRBJ2-1, with 14 nucleotides matching TRBD2. Germline trimming cut 0 bases from V and 7 bases from J; bases unmatched to any gene: 8. From germline, CDR1 is LGHDT and CDR2 YNNKEL (reference sequence). The CDR3 runs 18 residues.

The chain combines TRBV27 with TRBJ2-3, with 8 bases matching TRBD2. The CDR3 extends over 17 amino acids. Germline V gives CDR1 MNHEY, CDR2 SMNVEV (reference sequence). The trim removed 10 bases at V and 3 bases at J, leaving 18 bases unmatched. The CDR3 DNA is TGTGCCACCACCTCCCTAGCGGGCATACCGTTTACAGATACGCAGTATTTT. Translating gives CATTSLAGIPFTDTQYF.

This clonotype was counted only a few times. V and J are TRBV3-1 and TRBJ1-1; D call uncertain. V lost 0 bases to trimming and J lost 3 bases, with 8 bases between them. Germline-derived CDR1 and CDR2 are LGHDT and YNNKEL (reference sequence). This CDR3 spans 14 amino acids. The CDR3 spells CASSQETGYTEAFF. The CDR3 DNA reads as TGTGCCAGCAGCCAAGAGACGGGATACACTGAAGCTTTCTTT. The variable domain in full, with the rest retrieved from reference TRBV3-1 and TRBJ1-1, is DTAVSQTPKYLVTQMGNDKSIKCEQNLGHDTMYWYKQDSKKFLKIMFSYNNKELIINETVPNRFSPKSPDKAHLNLHINSLELGDSAVYFCASSQETGYTEAFFGQGTRLTVV.

V is TRBV28 and J is TRBJ1-1, with 8 nucleotides matching TRBD1. The ends lost 6 bases at V and 1 base at J; junction bases unmatched: 10. Germline assignment: CDR1 MDHEN and CDR2 SYDVKM. The CDR3 is made up of 16 amino acids. In nucleotides, the CDR3 is TGTGCCAGCAGAAGAGGACAGGGCCGGGGGAACACTGAAGCTTTCTTT. Translating gives CASRRGQGRGNTEAFF.

The genes are TRBV11-1 and TRBJ2-7; no clear D gene. The CDR3 runs to 15 residues. The germline gives CDR1 SGHAT, CDR2 FQDESV (reference sequence). V was clipped by 4 bases and J by 1 base, with 14 bases between them. CDR3 in DNA: TGTGCCAGCAGCTACCCTTTCCGATCATCCTACGAGCAGTACTTC. It specifies CASSYPFRSSYEQYF.

The sample holds many counts of this clonotype. V gene TRBV4-1 combines with J gene TRBJ1-2; the D gene is possibly TRBD1 (5 bases). The CDR3 has 16 amino acids. Trimming pared 0 bases from V and 5 bases from J, leaving 16 bases between. The germline CDR1 and CDR2 sequences are MGHRA and YSYEKL. Written as DNA, the CDR3 is TGCGCCAGCAGCCAAGAAGATTGGGACGGGTTATATGGCTACACCTTC. Its translation: CASSQEDWDGLYGYTF.

V is TRBV3-1 and J is TRBJ1-2; D not resolved. The CDR3 spans 13 residues. CDR1 and CDR2 (germline): LGHDT, YNNKEL (reference sequence). Trimming pared 2 bases from V and 8 bases from J, leaving 12 bases between. The CDR3 here is CASSQLPGTGYTF. CDR3 DNA sequence: TGTGCCAGCAGCCAATTGCCGGGCACCGGCTACACCTTC.

In the case of this clonotype: An end of the junction differs from the germline gene, which may be a read error. The gene calls are TRBV27 and TRBJ2-7; D may correspond to TRBD1 or TRBD2 (5 bases each). The CDR3 is 14 residues long. Per the germline V gene, CDR1 is MNHEY and CDR2 is SMNVEV (reference sequence). This CDR3 is CAGSTPRDGYEQYF. The CDR3 DNA reads as TGTGCCGGCAGTACCCCTCGGGACGGCTACGAGCAGTACTTC.

This clonotype was counted ten times or more. The rearrangement links TRBV13 to TRBJ2-7; D gene ambiguous. Trimming pared 5 bases from V and 8 bases from J, leaving 13 bases between. The germline gives CDR1 PRHDT, CDR2 FYEKMQ (reference sequence). The CDR3 spans 12 residues. The CDR3 is CASSGPVFQQYF. CDR3 in DNA: TGTGCCAGCAGCGGTCCCGTCTTCCAGCAGTACTTC.